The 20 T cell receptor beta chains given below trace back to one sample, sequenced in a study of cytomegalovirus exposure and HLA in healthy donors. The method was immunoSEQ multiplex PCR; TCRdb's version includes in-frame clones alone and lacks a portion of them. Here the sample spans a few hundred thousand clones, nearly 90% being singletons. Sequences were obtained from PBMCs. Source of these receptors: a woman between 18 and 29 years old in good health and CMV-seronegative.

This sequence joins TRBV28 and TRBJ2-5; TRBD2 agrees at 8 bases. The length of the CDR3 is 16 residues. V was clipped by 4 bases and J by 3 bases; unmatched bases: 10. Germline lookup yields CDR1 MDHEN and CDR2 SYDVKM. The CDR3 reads CASSSFHSGVKETQYF. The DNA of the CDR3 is TGTGCCAGCAGTTCCTTCCATAGCGGGGTAAAAGAGACCCAGTACTTC.

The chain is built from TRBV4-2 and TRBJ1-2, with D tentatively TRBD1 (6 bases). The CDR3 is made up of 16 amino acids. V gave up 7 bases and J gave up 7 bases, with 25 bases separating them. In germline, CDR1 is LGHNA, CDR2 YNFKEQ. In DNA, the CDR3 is TGTGCCAGCAACCCCAGTGGGGGGGGCAGGATTCTTGGCTACACCTTC. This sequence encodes CASNPSGGGRILGYTF.

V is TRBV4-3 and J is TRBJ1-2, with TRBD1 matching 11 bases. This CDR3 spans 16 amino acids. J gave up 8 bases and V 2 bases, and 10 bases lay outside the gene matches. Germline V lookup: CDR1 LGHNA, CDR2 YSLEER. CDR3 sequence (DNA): TGCGCCAGCAGCCAACAGGACAGGGGGCGGGGGCGAGGCTACACCTTC. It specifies CASSQQDRGRGRGYTF.

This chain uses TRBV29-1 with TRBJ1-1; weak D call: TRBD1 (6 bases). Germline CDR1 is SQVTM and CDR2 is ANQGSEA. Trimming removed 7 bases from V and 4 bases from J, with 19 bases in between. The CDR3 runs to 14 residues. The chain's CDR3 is CSAGTSDGGTEAFF. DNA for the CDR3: TGCAGCGCGGGGACATCCGACGGCGGCACTGAAGCTTTCTTT.

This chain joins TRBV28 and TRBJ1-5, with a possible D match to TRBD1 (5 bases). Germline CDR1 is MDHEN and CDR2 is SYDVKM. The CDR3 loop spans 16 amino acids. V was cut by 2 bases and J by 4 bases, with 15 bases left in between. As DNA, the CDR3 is TGTGCCAGCAGTTTACTTTCACGGGGGGAAAATCAGCCCCAGCATTTT. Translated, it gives CASSLLSRGENQPQHF.

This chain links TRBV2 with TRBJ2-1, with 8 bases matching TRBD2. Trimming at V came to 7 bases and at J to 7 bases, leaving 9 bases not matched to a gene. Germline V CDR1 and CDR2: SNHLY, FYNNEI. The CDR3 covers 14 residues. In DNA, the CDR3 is TGTGCCAGCACGGGGCGGGGGGCCGTGAATGAGCAGTTCTTC. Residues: CASTGRGAVNEQFF.

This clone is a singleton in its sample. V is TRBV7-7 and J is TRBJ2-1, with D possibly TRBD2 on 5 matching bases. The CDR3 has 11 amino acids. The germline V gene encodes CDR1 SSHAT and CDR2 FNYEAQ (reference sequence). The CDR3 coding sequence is TGTGCTACCCGGGTAGGAGGTGAGCAGTTCTTC. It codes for CATRVGGEQFF.

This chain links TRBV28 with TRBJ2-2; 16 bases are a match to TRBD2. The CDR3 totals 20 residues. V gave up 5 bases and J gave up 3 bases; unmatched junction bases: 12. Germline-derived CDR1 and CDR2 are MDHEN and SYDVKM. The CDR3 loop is CASSPIPGLAGGWDTGELFF. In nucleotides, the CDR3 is TGTGCCAGCAGTCCGATCCCGGGACTAGCGGGGGGGTGGGACACCGGGGAGCTGTTTTTT.

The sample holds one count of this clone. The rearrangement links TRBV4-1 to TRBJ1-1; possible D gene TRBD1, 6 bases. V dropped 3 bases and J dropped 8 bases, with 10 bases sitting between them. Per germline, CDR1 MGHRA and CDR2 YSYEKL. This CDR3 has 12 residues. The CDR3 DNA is TGCGCCAGCAGCCACCTAACAGGGGAAGCTTTCTTT. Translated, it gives CASSHLTGEAFF.

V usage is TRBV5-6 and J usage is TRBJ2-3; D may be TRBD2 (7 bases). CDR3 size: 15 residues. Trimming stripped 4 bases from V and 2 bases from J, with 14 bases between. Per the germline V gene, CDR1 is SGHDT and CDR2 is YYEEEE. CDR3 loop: CASSIAGAPTDTQYF. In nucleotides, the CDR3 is TGTGCCAGCAGCATCGCGGGGGCCCCCACAGATACGCAGTATTTT.

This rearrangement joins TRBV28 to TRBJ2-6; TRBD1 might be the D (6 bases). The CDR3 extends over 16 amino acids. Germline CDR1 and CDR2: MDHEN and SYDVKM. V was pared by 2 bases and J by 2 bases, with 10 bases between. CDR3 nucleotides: TGTGCCAGCAGTTTAGAGGGGGTGCCTGGGGCCAACGTCCTGACTTTC. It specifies CASSLEGVPGANVLTF. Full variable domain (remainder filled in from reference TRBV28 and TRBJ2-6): DVKVTQSSRYLVKRTGEKVFLECVQDMDHENMFWYRQDPGLGLRLIYFSYDVKMKEKGDIPEGYSVSREKKERFSLILESASTNQTSMYLCASSLEGVPGANVLTFGAGSRLTVL.

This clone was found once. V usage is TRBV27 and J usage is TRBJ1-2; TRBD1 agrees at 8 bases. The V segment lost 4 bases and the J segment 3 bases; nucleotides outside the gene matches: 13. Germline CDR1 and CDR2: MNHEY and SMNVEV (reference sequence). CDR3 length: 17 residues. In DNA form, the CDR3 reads TGTGCCAGCAGTTCACGACTGACCAGGGGGCTCGACTATGGCTACACCTTC. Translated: CASSSRLTRGLDYGYTF.

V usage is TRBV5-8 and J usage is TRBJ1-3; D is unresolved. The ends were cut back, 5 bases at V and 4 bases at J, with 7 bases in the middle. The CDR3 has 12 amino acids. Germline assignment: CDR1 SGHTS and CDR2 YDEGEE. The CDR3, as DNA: TGTGCCAGCAGTTTAACAGGAAACACCATATATTTT. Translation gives CASSLTGNTIYF.

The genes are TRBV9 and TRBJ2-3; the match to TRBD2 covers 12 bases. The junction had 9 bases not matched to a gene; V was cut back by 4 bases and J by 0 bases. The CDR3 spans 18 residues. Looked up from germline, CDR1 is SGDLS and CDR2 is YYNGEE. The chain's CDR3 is CASSPGLAGTTSTDTQYF. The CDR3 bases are TGTGCCAGCAGCCCCGGACTAGCGGGGACCACTAGCACAGATACGCAGTATTTT.

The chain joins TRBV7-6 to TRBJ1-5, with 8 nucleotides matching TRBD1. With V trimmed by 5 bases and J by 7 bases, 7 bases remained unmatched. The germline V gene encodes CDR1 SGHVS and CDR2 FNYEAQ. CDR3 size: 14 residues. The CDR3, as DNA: TGTGCCAGCAGCCCCGGACAGGGTGGCCAGCCCCAGCATTTT. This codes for CASSPGQGGQPQHF.

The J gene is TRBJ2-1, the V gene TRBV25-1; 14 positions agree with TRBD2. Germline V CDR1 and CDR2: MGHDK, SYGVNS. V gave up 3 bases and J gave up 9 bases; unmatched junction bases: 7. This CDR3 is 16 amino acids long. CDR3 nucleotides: TGTGCCAGCAGTGAGGCGGGACTAGCGGGGGAACTTGAGCAGTTCTTC. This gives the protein CASSEAGLAGELEQFF.

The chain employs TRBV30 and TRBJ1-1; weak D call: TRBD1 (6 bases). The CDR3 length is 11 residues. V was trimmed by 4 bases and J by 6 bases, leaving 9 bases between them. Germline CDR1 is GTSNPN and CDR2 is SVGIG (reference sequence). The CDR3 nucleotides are TGTGCCTGGACGGACAGAGCTGAAGCTTTCTTT. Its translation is CAWTDRAEAFF.

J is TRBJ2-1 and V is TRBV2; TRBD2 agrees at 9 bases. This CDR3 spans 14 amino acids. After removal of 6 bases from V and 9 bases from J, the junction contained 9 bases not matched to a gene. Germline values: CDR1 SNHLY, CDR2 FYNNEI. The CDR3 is CASSGTTRGGEQFF. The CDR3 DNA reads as TGTGCCAGCAGCGGGACTACGCGGGGGGGTGAGCAGTTCTTC.

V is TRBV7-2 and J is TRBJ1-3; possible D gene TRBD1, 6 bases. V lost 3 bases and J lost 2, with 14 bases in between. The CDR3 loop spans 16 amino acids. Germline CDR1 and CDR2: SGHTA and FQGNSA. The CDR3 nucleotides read TGTGCCAGCAGCTTTAATTCCCAGGGGACTGGAAACACCATATATTTT. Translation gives CASSFNSQGTGNTIYF.

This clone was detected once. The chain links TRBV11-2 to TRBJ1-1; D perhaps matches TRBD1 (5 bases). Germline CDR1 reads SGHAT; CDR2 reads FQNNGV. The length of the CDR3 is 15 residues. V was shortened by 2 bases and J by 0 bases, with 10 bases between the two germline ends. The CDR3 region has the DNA TGTGCCAGCAGCTTAAGGCAGGGTTTGAACACTGAAGCTTTCTTT. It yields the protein CASSLRQGLNTEAFF.